This T cell receptor (beta chain) derives from a study of monozygotic twins with inflammatory bowel disease. TCRdb reprocessed the 5' RACE reads and reports one entry per CDR3 protein, with no DNA. This table holds about 300,000 distinct CDR3 sequences. On this clonotype: Its target is not known.

Findings and caveats of the study: Lower sharing of clonotypes with other individuals was seen in IBD patients than in healthy twins. This was most marked in patients showing signs of disease activity. Whereas healthy co-twins had higher TCRbeta diversity (inverse Simpson), IBD patients had lower diversity. Any single strong signal or clonotype tied to IBD lacked support.

The germline V gene encodes CDR1 MNHNY and CDR2 SVGAGI (reference sequence). The CDR3 consists of 14 residues. This rearrangement joins TRBV6-6 to TRBJ1-2; TCRdb returns TRBD1, unconfirmable since there is no DNA. This receptor was identified in a human donor with ulcerative colitis or Crohn's disease, or a healthy co-twin of an affected twin (not recorded which). Sequences were obtained from blood. The CDR3 loop is CASRRRDRESGYTF.